These 2 T cell receptor beta chains were all obtained from the same sample, sequenced in a study of beta chain features in type 1 diabetes. No antigen has been identified for these receptors. Points from the study as a whole: When Type 1 diabetes patients were examined, their TCRB CDR3s proved moderately but significantly shorter in all four CD4+ subsets.

The investigators reverse transcribed all of the isolated RNA, so they sequenced expressed TCRB transcripts. Libraries were prepared by immunoSEQ multiplex PCR; TCRdb keeps only in-frame clonotypes and omits some of them. The sample has over 600,000 clones, 9.5% to 15% seen once; the top ten hold 0.09% to 0.15%. Sequencing was carried out using naive CD4+ T cells from blood. The receptor set was obtained from a man aged 25 to 45 with type 1 diabetes.

The chain couples TRBV5-6 to TRBJ2-7; 10 bases are shared with TRBD1. Germline assignment: CDR1 SGHDT and CDR2 YYEEEE. With V trimmed by 4 bases and J by 5 bases, 9 bases remained unmatched. The length of the CDR3 is 15 residues. The CDR3 sequence: CASSRGQGDLNEQYF. The CDR3 nucleotides are TGTGCCAGCAGCCGCGGACAGGGGGATTTGAACGAGCAGTACTTC.

V and J are TRBV7-9 and TRBJ2-2; D remains unclear. Germline CDR1 SEHNR, CDR2 FQNEAQ (reference sequence). The CDR3 has 13 amino acids. The V and J ends lost 2 bases and 7 bases respectively, with 8 bases between them. In DNA, the CDR3 is TGTGCCAGCAGCTTATGGGATGGCGGGGAGCTGTTTTTT. Its protein is CASSLWDGGELFF.